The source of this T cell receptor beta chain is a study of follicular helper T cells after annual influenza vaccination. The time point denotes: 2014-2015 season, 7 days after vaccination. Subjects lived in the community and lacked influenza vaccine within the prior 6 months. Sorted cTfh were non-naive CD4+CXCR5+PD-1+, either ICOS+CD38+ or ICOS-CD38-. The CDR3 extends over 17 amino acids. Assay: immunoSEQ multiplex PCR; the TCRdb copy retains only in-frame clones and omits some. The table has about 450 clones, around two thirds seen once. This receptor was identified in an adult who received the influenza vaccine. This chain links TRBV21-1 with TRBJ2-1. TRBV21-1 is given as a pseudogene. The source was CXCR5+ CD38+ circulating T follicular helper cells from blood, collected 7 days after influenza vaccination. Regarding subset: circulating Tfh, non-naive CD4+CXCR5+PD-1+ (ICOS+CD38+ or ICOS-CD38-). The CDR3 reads CASRGGVATPSDNEQFF. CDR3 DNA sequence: TGTGCCAGCAGGGGCGGTGTAGCTACACCTTCCGACAATGAGCAGTTCTTC.